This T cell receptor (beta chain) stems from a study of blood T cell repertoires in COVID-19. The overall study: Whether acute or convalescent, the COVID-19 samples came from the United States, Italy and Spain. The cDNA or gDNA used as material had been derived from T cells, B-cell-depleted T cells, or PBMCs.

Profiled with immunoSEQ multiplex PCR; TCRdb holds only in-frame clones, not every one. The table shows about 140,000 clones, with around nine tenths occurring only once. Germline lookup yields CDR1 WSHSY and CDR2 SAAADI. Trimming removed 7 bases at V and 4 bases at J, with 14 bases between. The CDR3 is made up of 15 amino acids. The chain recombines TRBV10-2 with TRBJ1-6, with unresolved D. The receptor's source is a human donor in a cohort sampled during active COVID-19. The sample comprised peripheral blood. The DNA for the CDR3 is TGCGCCAGCAAACGAGGGCTAGATTATAATTCACCCCTCCACTTT. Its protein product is CASKRGLDYNSPLHF.